This T cell receptor (beta chain) was documented in a study of T cell repertoires in cytomegalovirus infection. Across the study: A matching HLA type, together with CMV infection, was signaled by public TCR beta signatures. Study-level points and caveats: In two of eight donors, the top clonotype was HLA-C-restricted CMV-specific. Cumulative public TCR beta family frequency identified carriers of CMV plus the relevant HLA.

This clonotype was observed many times. Its specificity is unknown. TCRdb re-called the reads with MiXCR, one entry per CDR3 protein. Of over 300,000 distinct CDR3 sequences in the sample, 9.5% were seen once. The CDR3 sequence is 15 residues long. The V gene's germline CDR1 is SEHNR and CDR2 FQNEAQ (reference sequence). Trimming removed 5 bases from V and 10 bases from J, with 18 bases in between. The sample consisted of PBMCs. The TCR sequence derives from a human donor in good health (CMV status not recorded). Some clones in this sample may be carry-over from other donors' samples. This rearrangement joins TRBV7-9 to TRBJ1-6; D is uncertain. The CDR3 nucleotides are TGTGCCAGCAGCCCGGCCGGCAGAACGGGCTCACCCCTCCACTTT. Translating it yields CASSPAGRTGSPLHF.